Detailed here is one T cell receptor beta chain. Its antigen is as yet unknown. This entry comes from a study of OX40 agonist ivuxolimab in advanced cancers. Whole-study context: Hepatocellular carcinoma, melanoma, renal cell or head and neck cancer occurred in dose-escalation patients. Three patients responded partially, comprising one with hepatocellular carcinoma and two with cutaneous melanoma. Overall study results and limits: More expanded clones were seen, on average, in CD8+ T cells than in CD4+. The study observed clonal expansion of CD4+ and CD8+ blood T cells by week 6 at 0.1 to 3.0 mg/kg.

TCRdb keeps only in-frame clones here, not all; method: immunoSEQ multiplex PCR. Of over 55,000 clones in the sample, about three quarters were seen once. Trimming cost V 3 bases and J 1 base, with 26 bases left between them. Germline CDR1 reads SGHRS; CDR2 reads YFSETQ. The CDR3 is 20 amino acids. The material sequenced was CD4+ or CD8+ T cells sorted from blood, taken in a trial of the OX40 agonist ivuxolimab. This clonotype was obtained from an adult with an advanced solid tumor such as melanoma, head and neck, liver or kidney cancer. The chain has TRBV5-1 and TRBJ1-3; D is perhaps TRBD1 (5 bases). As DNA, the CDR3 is TGCGCCAGCAGCTCTTACTTAAGGGGTGAGATTCCCCGATCTGGAAACACCATATATTTT. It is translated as CASSSYLRGEIPRSGNTIYF.